This entry is about one T cell receptor (beta chain). The authors' processing: Using reference gene primer amplification, nucleated cell counts were estimated. The repertoire was sequenced with immunoSEQ multiplex PCR; TCRdb's copy has only in-frame clones and lacks some. The V and J calls and clone size are taken from that table; D and trimming were inferred from the DNA. The top ten hold less than 2% of the sample, which has 130,000 to 150,000 clones, over 70% seen once. These data belong to a study of blood T cell repertoires in COVID-19. Across the whole study: Samples representing acute and convalescent COVID-19 were sourced from the United States, Italy and Spain.

This CDR3 has 14 residues. Per the germline V gene, CDR1 is MNHEY and CDR2 is SVGAGI. The V and J ends lost 5 bases and 1 base respectively, with 11 bases between them. The chain uses TRBV6-5 and TRBJ1-1; a possible D gene is TRBD1 (6 bases). Input material: peripheral blood. This clonotype was obtained from a woman aged 45-60 years with acute or convalescent COVID-19. DNA for the CDR3: TGTGCCAGCAGTCGTACAGGGACGAACACTGAAGCTTTCTTT. Translation: CASSRTGTNTEAFF.